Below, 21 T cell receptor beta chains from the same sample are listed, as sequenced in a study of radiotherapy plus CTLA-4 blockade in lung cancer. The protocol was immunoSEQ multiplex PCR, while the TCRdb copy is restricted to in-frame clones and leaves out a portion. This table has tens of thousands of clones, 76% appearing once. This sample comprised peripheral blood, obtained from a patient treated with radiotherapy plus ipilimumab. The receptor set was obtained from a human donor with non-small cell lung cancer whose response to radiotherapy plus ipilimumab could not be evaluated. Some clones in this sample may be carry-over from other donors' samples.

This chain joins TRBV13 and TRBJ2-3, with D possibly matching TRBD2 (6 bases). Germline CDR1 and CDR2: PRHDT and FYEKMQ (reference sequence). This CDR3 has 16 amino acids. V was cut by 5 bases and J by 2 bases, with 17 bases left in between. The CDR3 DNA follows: TGTGCCAGCAGCCACCGGGACTCGAAGACCACAGATACGCAGTATTTT. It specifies CASSHRDSKTTDTQYF.

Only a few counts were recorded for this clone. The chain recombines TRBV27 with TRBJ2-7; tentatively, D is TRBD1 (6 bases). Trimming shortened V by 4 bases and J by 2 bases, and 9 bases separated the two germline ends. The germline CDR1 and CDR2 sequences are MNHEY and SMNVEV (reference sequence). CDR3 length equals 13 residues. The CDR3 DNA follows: TGTGCCAGCAGTTACGGACAGACCTACGAGCAGTACTTC. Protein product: CASSYGQTYEQYF.

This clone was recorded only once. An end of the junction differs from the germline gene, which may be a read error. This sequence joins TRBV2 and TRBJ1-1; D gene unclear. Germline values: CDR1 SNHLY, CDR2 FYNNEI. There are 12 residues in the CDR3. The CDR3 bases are TGTGCCAGCAGCGAAGGGCATCCTGAAGCTTTCTTT. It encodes CASSEGHPEAFF.

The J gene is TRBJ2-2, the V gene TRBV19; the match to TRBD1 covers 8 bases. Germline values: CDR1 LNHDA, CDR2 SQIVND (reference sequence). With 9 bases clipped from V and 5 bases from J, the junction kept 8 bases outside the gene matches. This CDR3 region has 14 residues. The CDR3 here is CASHRTGRTGELFF. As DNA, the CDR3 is TGTGCCAGCCACAGGACAGGGCGGACCGGGGAGCTGTTTTTT. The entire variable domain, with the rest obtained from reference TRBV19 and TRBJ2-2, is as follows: DGGITQSPKYLFRKEGQNVTLSCEQNLNHDAMYWYRQDPGQGLRLIYYSQIVNDFQKGDIAEGYSVSREKKESFPLTVTSAQKNPTAFYLCASHRTGRTGELFFGEGSRLTVL.

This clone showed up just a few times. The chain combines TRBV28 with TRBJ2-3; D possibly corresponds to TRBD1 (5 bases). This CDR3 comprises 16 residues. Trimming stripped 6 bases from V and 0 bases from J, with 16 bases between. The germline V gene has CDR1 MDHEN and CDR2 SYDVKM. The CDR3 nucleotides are TGTGCCAGCAGCTACAGGAGCCGCTCTAGCACAGATACGCAGTATTTT. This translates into CASSYRSRSSTDTQYF.

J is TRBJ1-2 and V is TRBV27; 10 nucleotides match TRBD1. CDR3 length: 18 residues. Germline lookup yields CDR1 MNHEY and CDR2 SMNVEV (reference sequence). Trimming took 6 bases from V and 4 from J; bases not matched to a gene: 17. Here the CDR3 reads CASRLTPPGTGALYGYTF. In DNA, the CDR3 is TGTGCCAGCAGGTTAACCCCTCCCGGGACAGGGGCTCTCTATGGCTACACCTTC.

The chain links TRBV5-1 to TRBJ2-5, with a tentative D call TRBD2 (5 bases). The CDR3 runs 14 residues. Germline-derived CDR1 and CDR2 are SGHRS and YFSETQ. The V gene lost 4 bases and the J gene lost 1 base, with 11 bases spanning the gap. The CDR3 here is CASSLSGSQETQYF. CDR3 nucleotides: TGCGCCAGCAGCCTGTCGGGGTCCCAAGAGACCCAGTACTTC.

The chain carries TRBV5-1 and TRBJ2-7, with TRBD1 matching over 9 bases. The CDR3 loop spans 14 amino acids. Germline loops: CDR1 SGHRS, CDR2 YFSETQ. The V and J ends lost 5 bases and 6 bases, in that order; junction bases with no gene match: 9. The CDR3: CASRRGQGPSEQYF. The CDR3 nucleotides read TGCGCCAGCAGACGGGGACAGGGTCCCTCCGAGCAGTACTTC.

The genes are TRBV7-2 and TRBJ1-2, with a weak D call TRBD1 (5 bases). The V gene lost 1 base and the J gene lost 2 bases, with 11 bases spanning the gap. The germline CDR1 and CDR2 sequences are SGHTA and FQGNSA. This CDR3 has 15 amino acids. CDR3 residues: CASSLDGRENYGYTF. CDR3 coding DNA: TGTGCCAGCAGCTTAGATGGCAGGGAAAACTATGGCTACACCTTC.

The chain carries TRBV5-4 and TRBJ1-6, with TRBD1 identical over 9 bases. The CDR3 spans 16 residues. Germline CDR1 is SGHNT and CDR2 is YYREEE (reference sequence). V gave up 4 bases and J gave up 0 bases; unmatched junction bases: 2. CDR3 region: CASSRDRVSYNSPLHF. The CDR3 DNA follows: TGTGCCAGCAGCAGGGACAGGGTCTCCTATAATTCACCCCTCCACTTT.

CDR3 in amino acids: CASQYVTGELFF. In DNA, the CDR3 is TGTGCCAGCCAGTACGTAACCGGGGAGCTGTTTTTT. The genes are TRBV28 and TRBJ2-2; no clear D. The germline V gene has CDR1 MDHEN and CDR2 SYDVKM. Trimming stripped 8 bases from V and 5 bases from J, with 9 bases between. The CDR3 runs to 12 residues.

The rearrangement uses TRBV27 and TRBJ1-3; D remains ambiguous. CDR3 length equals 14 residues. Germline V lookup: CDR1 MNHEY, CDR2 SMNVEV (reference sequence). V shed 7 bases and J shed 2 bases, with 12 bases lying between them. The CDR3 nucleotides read TGTGCCAGCAACCAGCTTGGGCCTGGAAACACCATATATTTT. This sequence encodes CASNQLGPGNTIYF.

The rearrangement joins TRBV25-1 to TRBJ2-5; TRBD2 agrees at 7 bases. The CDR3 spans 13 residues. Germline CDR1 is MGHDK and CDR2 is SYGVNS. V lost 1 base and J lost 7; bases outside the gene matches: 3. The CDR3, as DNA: TGTGCCAGCAGTGAATGGCCGGGGGGGACCCAGTACTTC. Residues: CASSEWPGGTQYF.

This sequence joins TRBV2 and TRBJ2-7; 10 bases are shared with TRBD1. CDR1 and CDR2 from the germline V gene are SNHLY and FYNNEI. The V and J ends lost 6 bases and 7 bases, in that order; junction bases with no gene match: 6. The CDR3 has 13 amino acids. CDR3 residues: CASSPDRGGEQYF. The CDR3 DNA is TGTGCCAGCAGCCCGGACAGGGGGGGGGAGCAGTACTTC. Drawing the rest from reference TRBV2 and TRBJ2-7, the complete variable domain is EPEVTQTPSHQVTQMGQEVILRCVPISNHLYFYWYRQILGQKVEFLVSFYNNEISEKSEIFDDQFSVERPDGSNFTLKIRSTKLEDSAMYFCASSPDRGGEQYFGPGTRLTVT.

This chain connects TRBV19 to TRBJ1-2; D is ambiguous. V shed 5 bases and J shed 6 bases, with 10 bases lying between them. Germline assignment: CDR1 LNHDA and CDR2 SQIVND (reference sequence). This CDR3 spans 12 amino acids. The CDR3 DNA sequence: TGTGCCAGTAGTGGTCAGTTCCATGGCTACACCTTC. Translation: CASSGQFHGYTF.

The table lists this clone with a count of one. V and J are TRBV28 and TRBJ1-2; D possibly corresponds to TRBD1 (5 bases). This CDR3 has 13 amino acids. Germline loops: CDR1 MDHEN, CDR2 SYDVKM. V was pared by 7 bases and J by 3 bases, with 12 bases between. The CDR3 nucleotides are TGTGCCAGCACTTGGGGGGTCGACTATGGCTACACCTTC. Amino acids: CASTWGVDYGYTF.

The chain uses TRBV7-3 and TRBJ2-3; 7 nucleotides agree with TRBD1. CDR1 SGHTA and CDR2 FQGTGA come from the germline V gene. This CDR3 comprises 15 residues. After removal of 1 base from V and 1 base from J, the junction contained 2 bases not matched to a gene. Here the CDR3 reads CASSLRGQRTDTQYF. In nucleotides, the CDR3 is TGTGCCAGCAGCTTAAGGGGACAGCGCACAGATACGCAGTATTTT.

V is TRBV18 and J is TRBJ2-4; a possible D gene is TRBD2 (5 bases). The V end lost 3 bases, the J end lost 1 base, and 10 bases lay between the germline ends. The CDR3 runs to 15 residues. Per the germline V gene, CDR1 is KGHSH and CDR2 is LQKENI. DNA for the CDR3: TGTGCCAGCTCACCGGAGGAGCTCGCCAAAAACATTCAGTACTTC. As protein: CASSPEELAKNIQYF.

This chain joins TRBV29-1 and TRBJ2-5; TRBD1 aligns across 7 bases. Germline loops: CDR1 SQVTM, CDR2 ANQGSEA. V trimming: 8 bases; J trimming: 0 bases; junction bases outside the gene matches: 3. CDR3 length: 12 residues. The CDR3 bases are TGCAGCACACAGGGGCACCAAGAGACCCAGTACTTC. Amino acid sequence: CSTQGHQETQYF.

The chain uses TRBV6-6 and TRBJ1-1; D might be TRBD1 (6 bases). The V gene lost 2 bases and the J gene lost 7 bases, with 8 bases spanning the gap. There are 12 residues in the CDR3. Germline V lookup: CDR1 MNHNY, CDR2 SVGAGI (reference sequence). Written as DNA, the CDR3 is TGTGCCAGCAGTTACCCGGACAGTGAAGCTTTCTTT. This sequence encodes CASSYPDSEAFF.

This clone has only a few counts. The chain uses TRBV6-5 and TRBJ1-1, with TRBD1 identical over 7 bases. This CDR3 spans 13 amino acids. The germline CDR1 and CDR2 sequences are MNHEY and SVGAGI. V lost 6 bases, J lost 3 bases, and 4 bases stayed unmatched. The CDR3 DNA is TGTGCCAGCAGCGTAGACAGGGACACTGAAGCTTTCTTT. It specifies CASSVDRDTEAFF.